The TCR beta chain under discussion was sequenced for a study of cytomegalovirus exposure and HLA in healthy donors. Study outcomes and limitations: Specificity of a few CMV-associated chains for CMV antigens was verified in vitro.

The trim removed 4 bases at V and 5 bases at J, leaving 12 bases unmatched. The germline V gene encodes CDR1 MNHEY and CDR2 SMNVEV (reference sequence). This CDR3 is built from 17 residues. The table came from immunoSEQ multiplex PCR; TCRdb's copy has only in-frame clones and leaves some out. The sample holds 280,000 or so clones, roughly 88% seen once. This clone was counted a single time. Its matching antigen is unknown. The source is a woman aged 18-29 years in good health and CMV-seronegative. The sample consisted of PBMCs. This chain uses TRBV27 with TRBJ2-1; 9 bases line up with TRBD2. CDR3 loop: CASSSVVAGGGHNEQFF. Here the CDR3 DNA reads TGTGCCAGCAGTTCCGTCGTTGCGGGAGGGGGCCACAATGAGCAGTTCTTC.